Following are 6 T cell receptor beta chains from one sample sequenced in a study of cytomegalovirus exposure and HLA in healthy donors. TCRdb's copy holds only in-frame clones and misses some; the assay was immunoSEQ multiplex PCR. The sample shows just under 75,000 clones, approximately 94% of them seen only once. Sequencing was carried out using PBMCs. The receptors come from a woman younger than 30 in good health and CMV-seropositive.

The V and J genes are TRBV19 and TRBJ2-2; 7 nucleotides agree with TRBD1. Trimming took 4 bases from V and 7 from J; bases not matched to a gene: 9. Germline CDR1 and CDR2: LNHDA and SQIVND (reference sequence). There are 15 residues in the CDR3. As DNA, the CDR3 is TGTGCCAGTAGTACAGACAGGGTTCAAAACGGGGAGCTGTTTTTT. Amino acid sequence: CASSTDRVQNGELFF.

This chain connects TRBV28 to TRBJ1-5; D may be TRBD1 (5 bases). Trimming shortened V by 5 bases and J by 7 bases, and 21 bases separated the two germline ends. This CDR3 spans 16 amino acids. Germline-derived CDR1 and CDR2 are MDHEN and SYDVKM. CDR3 residues: CASSQIGRGLGQPQHF. The CDR3 bases are TGTGCCAGCAGTCAGATTGGACGGGGACTAGGACAGCCCCAGCATTTT.

The rearrangement links TRBV11-2 to TRBJ2-3, with no clear D. The CDR3 loop spans 14 amino acids. The germline V gene has CDR1 SGHAT and CDR2 FQNNGV. Trimming took 2 bases from V and 1 from J, leaving 7 bases between them. The CDR3 loop is CASSLLPRTDTQYF. The CDR3 region has the DNA TGTGCCAGCAGCTTACTACCTCGCACAGATACGCAGTATTTT.

The J gene is TRBJ2-1, the V gene TRBV19, with 7 bases lining up with TRBD1. CDR1 and CDR2 (germline): LNHDA, SQIVND (reference sequence). The CDR3 sequence is 14 residues long. After removal of 3 bases from V and 7 bases from J, the junction contained 6 bases not matched to a gene. DNA for the CDR3: TGTGCCAGTAGTATGAGGGGGCCGCTGAATGAGCAGTTCTTC. Translated, it gives CASSMRGPLNEQFF.

The gene calls are TRBV9 and TRBJ2-7; perhaps TRBD1 as D (6 bases). Germline V gives CDR1 SGDLS, CDR2 YYNGEE. This CDR3 is built from 14 residues. Trimming pared 0 bases from V and 2 bases from J, leaving 9 bases between. The CDR3 DNA reads TGTGCCAGCAGCGTAGGACAGGTGCCCTACGAGCAGTACTTC. Translation: CASSVGQVPYEQYF.

The rearrangement joins TRBV19 to TRBJ2-7, with 7 bases identical to TRBD2. There are 13 residues in the CDR3. The germline gives CDR1 LNHDA, CDR2 SQIVND (reference sequence). The trim removed 3 bases at V and 5 bases at J, leaving 4 bases unmatched. The CDR3 loop is CASSMGGVNEQYF. In DNA, the CDR3 is TGTGCCAGTAGTATGGGGGGGGTCAACGAGCAGTACTTC.